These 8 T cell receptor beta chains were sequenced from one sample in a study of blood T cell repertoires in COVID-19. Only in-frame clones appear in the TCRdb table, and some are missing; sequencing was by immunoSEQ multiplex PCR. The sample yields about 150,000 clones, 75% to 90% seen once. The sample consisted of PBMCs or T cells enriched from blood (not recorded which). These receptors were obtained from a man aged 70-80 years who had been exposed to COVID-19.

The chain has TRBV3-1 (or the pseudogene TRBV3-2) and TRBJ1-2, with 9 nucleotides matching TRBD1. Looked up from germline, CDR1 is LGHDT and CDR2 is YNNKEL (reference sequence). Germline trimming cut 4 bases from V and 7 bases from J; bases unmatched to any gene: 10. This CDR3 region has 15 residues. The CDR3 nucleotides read TGTGCCAGCAGCCCCACGGGACAGGGAGGCGGTGGCTACACCTTC. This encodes CASSPTGQGGGGYTF.

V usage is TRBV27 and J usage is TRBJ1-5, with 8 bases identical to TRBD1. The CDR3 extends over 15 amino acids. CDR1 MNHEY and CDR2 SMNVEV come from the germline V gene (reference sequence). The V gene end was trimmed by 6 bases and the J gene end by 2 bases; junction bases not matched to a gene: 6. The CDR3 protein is CASRRQGIRNQPQHF. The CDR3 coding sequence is TGTGCCAGCAGACGACAGGGGATCCGCAATCAGCCCCAGCATTTT.

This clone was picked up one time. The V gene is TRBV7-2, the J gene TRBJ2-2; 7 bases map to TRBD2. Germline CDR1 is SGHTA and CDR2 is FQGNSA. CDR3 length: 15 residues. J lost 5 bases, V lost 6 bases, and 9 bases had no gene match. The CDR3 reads CASSPGLVRTGELFF. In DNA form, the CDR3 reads TGTGCCAGCAGTCCCGGACTAGTACGTACCGGGGAGCTGTTTTTT.

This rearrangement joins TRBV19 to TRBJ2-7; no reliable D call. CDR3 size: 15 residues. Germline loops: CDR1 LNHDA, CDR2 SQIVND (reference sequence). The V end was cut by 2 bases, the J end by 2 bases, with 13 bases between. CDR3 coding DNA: TGTGCCAGTAGTATAAACCCGAATGGGCCCTACGAGCAGTACTTC. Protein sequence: CASSINPNGPYEQYF.

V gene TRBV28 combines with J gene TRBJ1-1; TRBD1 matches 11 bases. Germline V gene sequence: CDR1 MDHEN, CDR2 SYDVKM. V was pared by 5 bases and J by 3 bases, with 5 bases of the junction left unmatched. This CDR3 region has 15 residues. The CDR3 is CASSQPGQGDTEAFF. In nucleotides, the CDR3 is TGTGCCAGCAGTCAGCCGGGACAGGGGGACACTGAAGCTTTCTTT.

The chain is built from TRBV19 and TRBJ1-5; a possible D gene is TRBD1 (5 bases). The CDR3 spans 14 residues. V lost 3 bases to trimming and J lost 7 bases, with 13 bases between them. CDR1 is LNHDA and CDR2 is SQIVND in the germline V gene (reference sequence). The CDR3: CASSIGGMGQPQHF. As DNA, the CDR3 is TGTGCCAGTAGTATCGGGGGGATGGGCCAGCCCCAGCATTTT. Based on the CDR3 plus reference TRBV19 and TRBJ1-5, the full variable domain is DGGITQSPKYLFRKEGQNVTLSCEQNLNHDAMYWYRQDPGQGLRLIYYSQIVNDFQKGDIAEGYSVSREKKESFPLTVTSAQKNPTAFYLCASSIGGMGQPQHFGDGTRLSIL.

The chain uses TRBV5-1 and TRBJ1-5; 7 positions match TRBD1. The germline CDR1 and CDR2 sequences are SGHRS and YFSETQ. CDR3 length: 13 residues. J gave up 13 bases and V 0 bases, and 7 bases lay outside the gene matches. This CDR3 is CASSLDGQGGQHF. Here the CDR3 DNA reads TGCGCCAGCAGCTTGGATGGGCAGGGGGGACAGCATTTT.

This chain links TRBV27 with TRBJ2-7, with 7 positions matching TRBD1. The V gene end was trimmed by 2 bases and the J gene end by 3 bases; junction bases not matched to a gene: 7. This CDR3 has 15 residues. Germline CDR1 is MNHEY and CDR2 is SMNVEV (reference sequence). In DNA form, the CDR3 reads TGTGCCAGCAGTTTAAGGGCCAGGGGGTTCTACGAGCAGTACTTC. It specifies CASSLRARGFYEQYF.